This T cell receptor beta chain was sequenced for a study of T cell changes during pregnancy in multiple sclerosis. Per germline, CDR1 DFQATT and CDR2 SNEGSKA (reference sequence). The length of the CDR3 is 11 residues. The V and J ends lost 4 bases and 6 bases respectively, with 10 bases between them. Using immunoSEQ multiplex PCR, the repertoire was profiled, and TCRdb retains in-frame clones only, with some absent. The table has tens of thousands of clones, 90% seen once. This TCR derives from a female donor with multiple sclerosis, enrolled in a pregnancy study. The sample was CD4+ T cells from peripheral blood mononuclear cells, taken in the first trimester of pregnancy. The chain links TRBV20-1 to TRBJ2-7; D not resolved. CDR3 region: CSATTVVEQYF. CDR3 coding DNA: TGCAGTGCTACGACTGTTGTCGAGCAGTACTTC.